A selection of T cell receptor beta chains follows, all from one sample in a study of radiotherapy plus CTLA-4 blockade in lung cancer. Profiled with immunoSEQ multiplex PCR; TCRdb holds only in-frame clones, not every one. Of fewer than 140,000 clones in the sample, about 85% were seen once. The sample was peripheral blood, taken from a patient treated with radiotherapy plus ipilimumab. The source is a human donor with non-small cell lung cancer that progressed on radiotherapy plus ipilimumab. Some clones in this sample may be carry-over from other donors' samples. Each CDR3 is given with its conserved first and last residue. The D gene is left open where the match is weak. Size is stated for part of the rows, as once, few or many counts, or as a class when the clone is expanded.

j_gene	v_gene	abundance	d_gene	CDR3aa	CDR3nt
TRBJ1-2	TRBV6-4	-	TRBD1	CASSWPDRADYGYTF	TGTGCCAGCAGTTGGCCCGACAGGGCGGACTATGGCTACACCTTC
TRBJ2-3	TRBV7-2	-	TRBD2	CASRGLAGGRDTQYF	TGTGCCAGCAGAGGACTAGCGGGGGGAAGAGATACGCAGTATTTT
TRBJ1-2	TRBV2	-	TRBD1	CASSLGQGAIGYTF	TGTGCCAGCAGCCTTGGACAGGGGGCGATTGGCTACACCTTC
TRBJ1-1	TRBV14	once	-	CASSQRRVGYTEAFF	TGTGCCAGCAGCCAAAGGAGGGTTGGGTACACTGAAGCTTTCTTT
TRBJ2-6	TRBV28	once	-	CASRVGFSGANVLTF	TGTGCCAGTCGAGTGGGCTTCTCTGGGGCCAACGTCCTGACTTTC
TRBJ1-4	TRBV27	-	-	CASSPESWTNEKLFF	TGTGCCAGCAGTCCGGAGTCATGGACTAATGAAAAACTGTTTTTT
TRBJ2-1	TRBV5-1	-	TRBD1	CASSTDRDYNEQFF	TGCGCCAGCAGCACAGACAGGGACTACAATGAGCAGTTCTTC
TRBJ2-1	TRBV5-1	once	TRBD1	CASSLSGQVYNEQFF	TGCGCCAGCAGCCTGTCCGGACAGGTCTACAATGAGCAGTTCTTC
TRBJ1-4	TRBV5-1	-	-	CASSLLGATNEKLFF	TGCGCCAGCAGCTTGCTCGGTGCAACTAATGAAAAACTGTTTTTT
TRBJ2-7	TRBV7-9	-	-	CASSFLNLAEQYF	TGTGCCAGCAGCTTTCTCAATCTCGCCGAGCAGTACTTC
TRBJ2-7	TRBV7-9	few	-	CASSLGWGPSYEQYF	TGTGCCAGCAGCCTGGGGTGGGGCCCCTCCTACGAGCAGTACTTC
TRBJ2-1	TRBV5-1	-	-	CASSLRSSSHYEQFF	TGCGCCAGCAGCTTGAGGTCTTCCTCTCATTATGAGCAGTTCTTC
TRBJ1-2	TRBV28	-	TRBD1	CASSTIRTGAYGYTF	TGTGCCAGCAGTACAATACGGACAGGGGCCTATGGCTACACCTTC
TRBJ1-5	TRBV11-1	-	TRBD1	CASKFAAGQGVWGNQPQHF	TGTGCCAGCAAATTCGCCGCCGGACAGGGGGTTTGGGGCAATCAGCCCCAGCATTTT
TRBJ2-3	TRBV18	-	-	CASSPGLGQYF	TGTGCCAGCTCACCTGGCTTGGGGCAGTATTTT
TRBJ2-3	TRBV11-3	-	-	CASSLGGAGTQYF	TGTGCCAGCAGCTTAGGAGGGGCAGGTACGCAGTATTTT
TRBJ2-2	TRBV28	-	-	CASKRGTGELFF	TGTGCCAGCAAGAGGGGGACCGGGGAGCTGTTTTTT
TRBJ1-6	TRBV28	-	-	CASSLPMPASSYNSPLHF	TGTGCCAGCAGTTTACCCATGCCAGCTAGCTCCTATAATTCACCCCTCCACTTT
TRBJ2-1	TRBV6-6	-	TRBD2	CASRPTLAGVGNEQFF	TGTGCCAGCAGGCCAACCCTAGCGGGGGTTGGCAATGAGCAGTTCTTC
TRBJ1-1	TRBV7-8	once	-	CASSLTGPRNTEAFF	TGTGCCAGCAGCTTGACAGGACCGCGGAACACTGAAGCTTTCTTT
TRBJ2-7	TRBV6-5	once	TRBD1	CASSYSSGTGFYEQYF	TGTGCCAGCAGTTATTCCTCGGGGACAGGTTTCTACGAGCAGTACTTC
TRBJ1-6	TRBV27	-	TRBD1	CASQDRGVFYNSPLHF	TGTGCCAGCCAGGACAGGGGTGTTTTTTATAATTCACCCCTCCACTTT
TRBJ2-5	TRBV7-2	-	TRBD2	CASREGLAGPETQYF	TGTGCCAGCAGGGAGGGACTAGCGGGGCCAGAGACCCAGTACTTC
TRBJ2-1	TRBV11-2	-	TRBD2	CASSLVPAGSYNEQFF	TGTGCCAGCAGCTTAGTCCCAGCGGGGTCCTACAATGAGCAGTTCTTC
TRBJ2-2	TRBV5-6	-	-	CASSFGGNTGELFF	TGTGCCAGCAGCTTTGGCGGAAACACCGGGGAGCTGTTTTTT
TRBJ1-2	TRBV5-1	-	-	CASSLSTGALNYGYTF	TGCGCCAGCAGCTTGTCAACAGGAGCCCTAAACTATGGCTACACCTTC
TRBJ2-5	TRBV29-1	-	-	CSVGETQYF	TGCAGCGTAGGAGAGACCCAGTACTTC
TRBJ1-5	TRBV27	-	-	CASSLRDSNQPQHF	TGTGCCAGCAGTTTGCGGGATAGCAATCAGCCCCAGCATTTT
TRBJ2-7	TRBV27	-	-	CASSSPGQVYEQYF	TGTGCCAGCAGTTCTCCGGGACAAGTCTACGAGCAGTACTTC
TRBJ2-1	TRBV19	-	TRBD2	CASSISREVYYNEQFF	TGTGCCAGTAGTATATCCCGGGAGGTATACTACAATGAGCAGTTCTTC
TRBJ2-5	TRBV6-1	-	-	CASSEVVRAYEYF	TGTGCCAGCAGTGAAGTAGTAAGGGCGTATGAGTACTTC
TRBJ1-1	TRBV7-8	once	-	CASSPREGMITEAFF	TGTGCCAGCAGCCCCCGGGAAGGGATGATCACTGAAGCTTTCTTT
TRBJ1-1	TRBV5-4	-	-	CASSLQGTDTEAFF	TGTGCCAGCAGCTTGCAGGGTACGGATACTGAAGCTTTCTTT
TRBJ2-7	TRBV27	-	-	CASSSIGGSEQYF	TGTGCCAGCAGCTCTATTGGAGGGAGCGAGCAGTACTTC
TRBJ2-3	TRBV14	-	TRBD2	CASSQRRGRDTQYF	TGTGCCAGCAGCCAAAGGCGGGGGAGAGATACGCAGTATTTT
TRBJ1-2	TRBV28	-	TRBD1	CASRGRDRGAPYYGYTF	TGTGCCAGCAGGGGTCGGGACAGGGGAGCGCCATACTATGGCTACACCTTC
TRBJ2-3	TRBV7-2	-	-	CASSPTSYVDTQYF	TGTGCCAGCAGTCCTACGAGCTACGTGGATACGCAGTATTTT
TRBJ2-3	TRBV11-1	-	-	CASSLEVATSTDTQYF	TGTGCCAGCAGCTTAGAGGTAGCGACTAGCACAGATACGCAGTATTTT
TRBJ2-3	TRBV4-3	-	-	CASSQVQNYAGFTDTQYF	TGCGCCAGCAGCCAAGTCCAAAATTACGCTGGGTTTACAGATACGCAGTATTTT
TRBJ1-1	TRBV29-1	-	-	CSVESPSEAFF	TGCAGCGTTGAATCCCCCTCTGAAGCTTTCTTT
TRBJ2-5	TRBV7-2	-	-	CASSPRLHQETQYF	TGTGCCAGCAGCCCCCGACTACACCAAGAGACCCAGTACTTC
TRBJ2-5	TRBV9	-	TRBD2	CASSVSTSGGETQYF	TGTGCCAGCAGCGTATCGACTAGCGGGGGAGAGACCCAGTACTTC
TRBJ2-5	TRBV25-1	-	-	CASTQPGAGETQYF	TGTGCCAGCACCCAACCAGGGGCGGGGGAGACCCAGTACTTC
TRBJ2-7	TRBV28	-	-	CASSLLGHNYEQYF	TGTGCCAGCAGTTTATTGGGACATAACTACGAGCAGTACTTC
TRBJ1-5	TRBV5-5	once	-	CASSLWTGNQPQHF	TGTGCCAGCAGCTTGTGGACAGGCAATCAGCCCCAGCATTTT
TRBJ2-4	TRBV18	-	-	CASSPEGRNIQYF	TGTGCCAGCTCACCAGAGGGGAGAAACATTCAGTACTTC
TRBJ2-7	TRBV6-6	few	TRBD1	CASRRQGYNYEQYF	TGTGCCAGCAGACGACAGGGTTATAACTACGAGCAGTACTTC
TRBJ1-5	TRBV6-1	-	-	CASSTSPGGNQPQHF	TGTGCCAGCAGTACCAGCCCGGGAGGCAATCAGCCCCAGCATTTT
TRBJ2-4	TRBV2	-	-	CASSGIDSSKNIQYF	TGTGCCAGCAGCGGGATTGACAGCTCCAAAAACATTCAGTACTTC
TRBJ2-7	TRBV12-5	-	-	CASGLVCPGECYEQYF	TGTGCTAGTGGTTTGGTATGCCCCGGGGAATGCTACGAGCAGTACTTC